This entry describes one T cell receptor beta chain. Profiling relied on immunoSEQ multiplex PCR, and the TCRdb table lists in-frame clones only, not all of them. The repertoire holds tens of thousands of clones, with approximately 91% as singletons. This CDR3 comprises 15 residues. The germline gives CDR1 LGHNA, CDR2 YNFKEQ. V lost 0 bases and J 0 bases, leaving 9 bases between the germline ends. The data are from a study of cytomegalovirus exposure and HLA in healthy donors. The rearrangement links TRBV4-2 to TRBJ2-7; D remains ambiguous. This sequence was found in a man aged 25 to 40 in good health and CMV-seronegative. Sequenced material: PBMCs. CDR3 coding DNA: TGTGCCAGCAGCCAAGATACGAGTAGCTCCTACGAGCAGTACTTC. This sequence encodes CASSQDTSSSYEQYF.